The 13 T cell receptor beta chains presented below share a single source sample, sequenced in a study of blood T cell repertoires in COVID-19. The repertoire was sequenced with immunoSEQ multiplex PCR; TCRdb's copy has only in-frame clones and lacks some. This sample has 250,000 or so clones, with approximately 80% found just once. Sequenced: peripheral blood. The origin of the receptors is an elderly woman with acute or convalescent COVID-19.

The gene calls are TRBV6-6 and TRBJ1-3, with D unclear. The germline V gene has CDR1 MNHNY and CDR2 SVGAGI (reference sequence). CDR3 size: 15 residues. Trimming stripped 4 bases from V and 0 bases from J, with 10 bases between. CDR3 amino acids: CASSSIRHSGNTIYF. The CDR3 DNA reads TGTGCCAGCAGTTCGATCCGACACTCTGGAAACACCATATATTTT.

The chain joins TRBV28 to TRBJ1-1; TRBD1 is a possible D gene (6 bases). Trimming stripped 6 bases from V and 2 bases from J, with 19 bases between. The length of the CDR3 is 16 residues. Germline V CDR1 and CDR2: MDHEN, SYDVKM. CDR3 bases: TGTGCCAGCAGACCCGCGGGGGCCAGAGGAAACACTGAAGCTTTCTTT. Translation gives CASRPAGARGNTEAFF.

The chain carries TRBV6-5 and TRBJ2-7; 9 bases fit TRBD2. The length of the CDR3 is 15 residues. Germline V gives CDR1 MNHEY, CDR2 SVGAGI. J was trimmed by 1 base and V by 6 bases; bases with no gene match: 7. This CDR3 reads CASRSGTSHSYEQYF. CDR3 sequence (DNA): TGTGCCAGCAGATCCGGGACTAGCCATTCCTACGAGCAGTACTTC.

This clone was seen a few times. The V call is TRBV7-2, the J call TRBJ2-5, with 9 bases aligning to TRBD1. J gave up 5 bases and V 6 bases, and 13 bases lay outside the gene matches. The CDR3 sequence is 16 residues long. Per the germline V gene, CDR1 is SGHTA and CDR2 is FQGNSA. The DNA for the CDR3 is TGTGCCAGCAGAAACCGAACAGGGGGCGCTGGGGAGACCCAGTACTTC. Protein sequence: CASRNRTGGAGETQYF. Supplemented by reference TRBV7-2 and TRBJ2-5, the full variable domain reads GAGVSQSPSNKVTEKGKDVELRCDPISGHTALYWYRQSLGQGLEFLIYFQGNSAPDKSGLPSDRFSAERTGGSVSTLTIQRTQQEDSAVYLCASRNRTGGAGETQYFGPGTRLLVL.

The gene calls are TRBV28 and TRBJ1-1, with 7 bases lining up with TRBD1. The CDR3 has 16 amino acids. Per the germline V gene, CDR1 is MDHEN and CDR2 is SYDVKM. With 4 bases clipped from V and 5 bases from J, the junction kept 13 bases outside the gene matches. CDR3 coding DNA: TGTGCCAGCAGTTCACCCGGGAGTCCAGGGGGGACTGAAGCTTTCTTT. Residues: CASSSPGSPGGTEAFF.

The chain has TRBV5-6 and TRBJ2-1; 8 bases agree with TRBD2. The CDR3 has 16 amino acids. The V gene's germline CDR1 is SGHDT and CDR2 YYEEEE. The V gene end was trimmed by 2 bases and the J gene end by 4 bases; junction bases not matched to a gene: 8. The CDR3 region has the DNA TGTGCCAGCAGCTTCGAAGCGGGGGCGCTGTACAATGAGCAGTTCTTC. This codes for CASSFEAGALYNEQFF. Full variable domain (missing parts from reference TRBV5-6 and TRBJ2-1): DAGVTQSPTHLIKTRGQQVTLRCSPKSGHDTVSWYQQALGQGPQFIFQYYEEEERQRGNFPDRFSGHQFPNYSSELNVNALLLGDSALYLCASSFEAGALYNEQFFGPGTRLTVL.

The chain carries TRBV3-1 (or the pseudogene TRBV3-2) and TRBJ2-3; 8 bases align to TRBD1. The CDR3 covers 15 residues. Germline assignment: CDR1 LGHDT and CDR2 YNNKEL (reference sequence). V was pared by 4 bases and J by 4 bases, with 7 bases of the junction left unmatched. CDR3 DNA sequence: TGTGCCAGCAGCCCTACAGGGGGAGTCGCAGATACGCAGTATTTT. Translation gives CASSPTGGVADTQYF.

This clone was detected only once. The gene calls are TRBV5-1 and TRBJ1-1; 9 bases match TRBD1. J lost 5 bases, V lost 4 bases, and 9 bases had no gene match. Germline CDR1 is SGHRS and CDR2 is YFSETQ. CDR3 size: 15 residues. CDR3 in DNA: TGCGCCAGCAGCGCTCCGGGACAGGGATGGACTGAAGCTTTCTTT. Translating gives CASSAPGQGWTEAFF.

Of note for this clone: A junction end diverges from the germline sequence, so it may reflect a read error. The chain carries TRBV30 and TRBJ2-7; D is unclear. The CDR3 runs 14 residues. The V gene's germline CDR1 is GTSNPN and CDR2 SVGIG (reference sequence). As DNA, the CDR3 is TGTGCCTGGGGTGTATTTCCTAAAGCCTACGAGCAGTACTTC. Protein: CAWGVFPKAYEQYF.

This chain links TRBV7-9 with TRBJ1-6; D might be TRBD1 (5 bases). V gave up 4 bases and J gave up 6 bases, with 10 bases separating them. The CDR3 is 14 amino acids. Germline V gene lookup returns CDR1 SEHNR and CDR2 FQNEAQ (reference sequence). This CDR3 is CASSSTGVNSPLHF. The DNA of the CDR3 is TGTGCCAGCAGCTCTACAGGAGTTAATTCACCCCTCCACTTT.

The chain combines TRBV11-2 with TRBJ1-4; 7 nucleotides align to TRBD1. The germline CDR1 and CDR2 sequences are SGHAT and FQNNGV. The V segment lost 5 bases and the J segment 5 bases; nucleotides outside the gene matches: 11. The CDR3 extends over 16 amino acids. CDR3 region: CASSRRSTGTNEKLFF. In DNA, the CDR3 is TGTGCCAGCAGCCGAAGATCGACAGGGACGAATGAAAAACTGTTTTTT.

The chain employs TRBV6-2 or TRBV6-3 and TRBJ1-1, with a possible D match to TRBD1 (5 bases). The CDR3 totals 20 residues. Trimming cost V 0 bases and J 1 base, with 24 bases left between them. Germline CDR1 MNHEY, CDR2 SVGEGT. Written as DNA, the CDR3 is TGTGCCAGCAGTTACTCCCGGCAGGGAAAAAGCGCCATCCAGAACACTGAAGCTTTCTTT. This codes for CASSYSRQGKSAIQNTEAFF.

The chain combines TRBV4-3 with TRBJ2-3, with TRBD2 matching 8 bases. The CDR3 runs to 16 residues. V lost 6 bases, J lost 1 base, and 9 bases stayed unmatched. The V gene's germline CDR1 is LGHNA and CDR2 YSLEER. DNA of the CDR3: TGCGCCAGCAGAAAACAGCGGGGGCGAGGCACAGATACGCAGTATTTT. This translates into CASRKQRGRGTDTQYF.